This T cell receptor (beta chain) was profiled in a study of identical twins (dated by TCRdb to the mid-2010s). At the level of the whole study: To test whether fetal clonotypes persist, this study deep-sequenced TCR alpha and beta repertoires from monozygotic twins, from unrelated adults of various ages, and from cord blood. Replicate twin experiments were performed at different times using different library preparation protocols to rule out contamination. Overall results and qualifications from the work: Zero-insertion analyses could be partly confounded by invariant T cells such as MAIT and iNKT, though diverse VJ usage argued against such confounding for most clonotypes. Out-of-frame TCR alpha sequences shared between twins showed an excess of low generation-probability sequences compared with coincidental sharing between unrelated individuals. Out-of-frame TCR alpha sharing in monozygotic twins was systematically underestimated by recombination models, whereas sharing between unrelated individuals was in agreement with the recombination models. Because the same donors could not be followed over many years, the conclusions relied on cross-sectional statistical analysis. Excess twin sharing in beta out-of-frame sequences was weaker because fewer shared sequences lowered the signal-to-noise ratio. Abundant cord blood beta clonotypes carried fewer insertions; young adult naive repertoires showed a weaker similar trend, while memory repertoires showed none.

Libraries were built with 5' RACE. TCRdb records Illumina HiSeq 2000 as the sequencer. A universal primer binding site was introduced by template switching, and a unique molecular identifier was present in the final cDNA, enabling accurate counting of TCR cDNA molecules. First-strand cDNA for TCR alpha and beta chains was synthesized from specific primers in the conserved constant-segment region. To control for contamination, each cDNA library was double barcoded with a SMART-Mk sample barcode plus Illumina barcodes. TruSeq adapter sequences along with Illumina sample barcodes were introduced in two successive PCR steps. TCR alpha and beta cDNA libraries were sequenced on the Illumina HiSeq platform with custom primers. The paper's processing steps were these. Unique molecular identifiers were extracted from raw reads with MiGEC, and CDR3 positions were determined with MiXCR. For each individual, recombination models were inferred using an EM algorithm with the repgenHMM and IGoR tools. Shared clonotype analysis was performed with the tcR package in R, normalizing sharing by the product of cloneset sizes. To study raw recombination without the effects of thymic and clonal selection, out-of-frame nonproductive sequences were analyzed. The public reads were reanalyzed by TCRdb: fastp trimming at Q25, MiXCR alignment, in-frame beta chains only. Rows with a matching CDR3 protein are joined into one entry that keeps the most common DNA and genes. The V and J calls come from TCRdb's annotation, not from the publication. Present in this sample are 1.5 million to 2 million distinct CDR3 sequences, about 32% of which were seen just once. The ten top clones hold 0.25% to 0.3% of the sample.

On this clonotype: Its antigen is currently not known. Base qualities are not at hand, and no much larger clone is one base apart.

Only healthy Caucasian donors were included. Sample: cord blood. The TCR sequence derives from a newborn girl in good health.

The nucleotide sequence reads as follows: TGCAGTGCCCCACTTCCGACAGGGGGCTACGAGCAGTACTTC. Translated, it gives CSAPLPTGGYEQYF. Recombination linked TRBV20-1 to TRBJ2-7, with TRBD1 identical over 9 junction bases. CDR1 and CDR2 are drawn from the germline V gene (reference sequence): DFQATT, SNEGSKA. Trimming takes 6 bases off V and 3 bases off J; junction bases not matched to a gene: 9. The CDR3 runs 14 residues from the cysteine to the phenylalanine. The DNA shown is the 42-base CDR3, in frame from base 1.